This TCR beta chain is drawn from a study of beta chain features in type 1 diabetes. For the study at large: Age and gender were similar between patients and healthy donors, as were cell yields. General observations from the study: Among all four CD4+ subsets, Type 1 diabetes patients had TCRB CDR3s that were moderately but significantly shorter. Insertion counts at VDJ junctions were lower in type 1 diabetes patients, who also showed more deletions there. PCR might favor shorter templates, equally in patients and controls.

Expressed TCRB transcripts were sequenced after all isolated RNA was converted to cDNA. Profiled with immunoSEQ multiplex PCR; TCRdb holds only in-frame clones, not every one. The sample has more than 200,000 clones, 16% seen once. This clone was picked up a small number of times. As yet, its antigen is unknown. Cells sorted by CD45RO/CCR7/CD25/CD127/CD95/CD27 comprised CD4+ naive, central memory, regulatory and stem cell-like memory cells. The TCR originated in a man aged 25-45 years with type 1 diabetes. The specimen sequenced was naive CD4+ T cells from blood.

The CDR3 loop reads CASSLDRTANYGYTF. CDR3 in DNA: TGTGCCAGCAGCTTAGACAGGACCGCTAACTATGGCTACACCTTC. The chain uses TRBV7-9 and TRBJ1-2, with D tentatively TRBD1 (5 bases). Germline V CDR1 and CDR2: SEHNR, FQNEAQ (reference sequence). This CDR3 is built from 15 residues. The V gene lost 1 base and the J gene lost 0 bases, with 9 bases spanning the gap.